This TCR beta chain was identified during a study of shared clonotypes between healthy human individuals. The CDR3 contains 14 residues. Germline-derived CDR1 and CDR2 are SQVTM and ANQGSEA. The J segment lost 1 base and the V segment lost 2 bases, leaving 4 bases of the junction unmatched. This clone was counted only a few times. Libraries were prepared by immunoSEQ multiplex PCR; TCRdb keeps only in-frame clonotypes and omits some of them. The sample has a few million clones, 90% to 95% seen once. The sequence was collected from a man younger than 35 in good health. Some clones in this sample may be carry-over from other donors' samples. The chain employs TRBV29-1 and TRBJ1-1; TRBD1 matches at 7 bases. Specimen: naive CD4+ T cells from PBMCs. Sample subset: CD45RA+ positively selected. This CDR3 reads CSVESRTGNTEAFF. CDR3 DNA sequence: TGCAGCGTTGAATCGAGGACAGGGAACACTGAAGCTTTCTTT.